These T cell receptor beta chains were read from a single sample in a study of T cell responses to AZD1222 COVID-19 vaccine. Data came from immunoSEQ multiplex PCR; TCRdb stores just in-frame clones and leaves some out. The sample carries 75,000 to 100,000 clones, around 84% recorded once. The source was peripheral blood, collected on day 0 of AZD1222 vaccination. The origin of the receptors is an adult in good health. Each CDR3 is given without its conserved first and last residue. The order of the fields is V gene, D gene, J gene, CDR3 protein. The D gene is left open where the match is weak.

V gene: TRBV5-4
D gene: NA
J gene: TRBJ1-2
CDR3 protein: ASSLSGLANYGYT

V gene: TRBV5-1
D gene: NA
J gene: TRBJ2-5
CDR3 protein: ASSLYRETQY

V gene: TRBV7-2
D gene: TRBD1
J gene: TRBJ1-2
CDR3 protein: ASSLDPGGGYGYT

V gene: TRBV27
D gene: TRBD1
J gene: TRBJ1-1
CDR3 protein: ASSVSHRGLSEAF

V gene: TRBV9
D gene: TRBD1
J gene: TRBJ1-6
CDR3 protein: ASSVEGQGGVSPLH

V gene: TRBV9
D gene: TRBD1
J gene: TRBJ2-3
CDR3 protein: ASSFGQAQY

V gene: TRBV9
D gene: NA
J gene: TRBJ1-1
CDR3 protein: ASSAQGYNTEAF

V gene: TRBV21-1
D gene: NA
J gene: TRBJ1-5
CDR3 protein: ASSIPMGTPQPQH

V gene: TRBV24-1
D gene: TRBD2
J gene: TRBJ2-5
CDR3 protein: ATSDLGREVETQY

V gene: TRBV15
D gene: NA
J gene: TRBJ2-7
CDR3 protein: ATSILAGEQY

V gene: TRBV6-6
D gene: NA
J gene: TRBJ1-4
CDR3 protein: ASINGGGNEKLF

V gene: TRBV27
D gene: TRBD1
J gene: TRBJ2-2
CDR3 protein: ASSFRGTGVGELF

V gene: TRBV5-4
D gene: NA
J gene: TRBJ2-1
CDR3 protein: ASSAQGGASYNEQF

V gene: TRBV7-9
D gene: TRBD1
J gene: TRBJ1-1
CDR3 protein: ASSFPIGTENTEAF

V gene: TRBV2
D gene: NA
J gene: TRBJ1-4
CDR3 protein: ASSADSRGKLF

V gene: TRBV5-1
D gene: NA
J gene: TRBJ1-2
CDR3 protein: ASSSTGPHYGYT

V gene: TRBV12-3/TRBV12-4
D gene: NA
J gene: TRBJ1-2
CDR3 protein: ASSAPLWYGYT

V gene: TRBV2
D gene: NA
J gene: TRBJ1-2
CDR3 protein: ASSGDLDGYT

V gene: TRBV3-1/TRBV3-2
D gene: NA
J gene: TRBJ2-7
CDR3 protein: ASSYYYEQY

V gene: TRBV15
D gene: NA
J gene: TRBJ2-3
CDR3 protein: ATSRDRGPDTQY

V gene: TRBV28
D gene: NA
J gene: TRBJ2-6
CDR3 protein: ASSLDSGANVLT

V gene: TRBV15
D gene: NA
J gene: TRBJ1-4
CDR3 protein: ATSRDIGNEKLF

V gene: TRBV18
D gene: NA
J gene: TRBJ1-6
CDR3 protein: ASSLRVDSPLH

V gene: TRBV12-3/TRBV12-4
D gene: TRBD1
J gene: TRBJ1-2
CDR3 protein: ASSPTGGFGYT

V gene: TRBV2
D gene: NA
J gene: TRBJ1-3
CDR3 protein: ASSPQLGSSGNTIY

V gene: TRBV11-3
D gene: TRBD2
J gene: TRBJ2-1
CDR3 protein: ASSLDPGLAEEEQF

V gene: TRBV28
D gene: NA
J gene: TRBJ1-2
CDR3 protein: ASSAPGSLRGYT